Detailed here is one TCR beta chain. Assay used: immunoSEQ multiplex PCR; TCRdb lists only in-frame clones, some missing. The sample contains roughly 75,000 clones, about 86% of which appear only once. Germline CDR1 is SGHNT and CDR2 is YYREEE (reference sequence). This CDR3 is built from 15 residues. V shed 0 bases and J shed 5 bases, with 9 bases lying between them. This specimen comes from a study of blood T cell repertoires in COVID-19. The chain is built from TRBV5-4 and TRBJ1-6; the D is unclear. The material sequenced was peripheral blood. This clonotype was sampled from a man older than 75 in a cohort sampled during active COVID-19. CDR3 coding DNA: TGTGCCAGCAGCTTGGGGCAGCGAGATAATTCACCCCTCCACTTT. It codes for CASSLGQRDNSPLHF. Based on the CDR3 plus reference TRBV5-4 and TRBJ1-6, the full variable domain is ETGVTQSPTHLIKTRGQQVTLRCSSQSGHNTVSWYQQALGQGPQFIFQYYREEENGRGNFPPRFSGLQFPNYSSELNVNALELDDSALYLCASSLGQRDNSPLHFGNGTRLTVT.